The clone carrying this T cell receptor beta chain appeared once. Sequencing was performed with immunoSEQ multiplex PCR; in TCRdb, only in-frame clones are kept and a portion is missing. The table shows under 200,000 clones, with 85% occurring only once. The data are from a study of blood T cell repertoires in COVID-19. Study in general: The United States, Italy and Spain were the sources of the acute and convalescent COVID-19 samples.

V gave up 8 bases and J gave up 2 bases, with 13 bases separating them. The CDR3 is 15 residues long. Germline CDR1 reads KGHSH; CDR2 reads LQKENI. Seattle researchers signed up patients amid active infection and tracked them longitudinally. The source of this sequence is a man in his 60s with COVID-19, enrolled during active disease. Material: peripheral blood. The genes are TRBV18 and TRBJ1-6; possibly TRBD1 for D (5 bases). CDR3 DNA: TGTGCCAGCGCCAAACAGGAAACCTATAATTCACCCCTCCACTTT. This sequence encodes CASAKQETYNSPLHF.